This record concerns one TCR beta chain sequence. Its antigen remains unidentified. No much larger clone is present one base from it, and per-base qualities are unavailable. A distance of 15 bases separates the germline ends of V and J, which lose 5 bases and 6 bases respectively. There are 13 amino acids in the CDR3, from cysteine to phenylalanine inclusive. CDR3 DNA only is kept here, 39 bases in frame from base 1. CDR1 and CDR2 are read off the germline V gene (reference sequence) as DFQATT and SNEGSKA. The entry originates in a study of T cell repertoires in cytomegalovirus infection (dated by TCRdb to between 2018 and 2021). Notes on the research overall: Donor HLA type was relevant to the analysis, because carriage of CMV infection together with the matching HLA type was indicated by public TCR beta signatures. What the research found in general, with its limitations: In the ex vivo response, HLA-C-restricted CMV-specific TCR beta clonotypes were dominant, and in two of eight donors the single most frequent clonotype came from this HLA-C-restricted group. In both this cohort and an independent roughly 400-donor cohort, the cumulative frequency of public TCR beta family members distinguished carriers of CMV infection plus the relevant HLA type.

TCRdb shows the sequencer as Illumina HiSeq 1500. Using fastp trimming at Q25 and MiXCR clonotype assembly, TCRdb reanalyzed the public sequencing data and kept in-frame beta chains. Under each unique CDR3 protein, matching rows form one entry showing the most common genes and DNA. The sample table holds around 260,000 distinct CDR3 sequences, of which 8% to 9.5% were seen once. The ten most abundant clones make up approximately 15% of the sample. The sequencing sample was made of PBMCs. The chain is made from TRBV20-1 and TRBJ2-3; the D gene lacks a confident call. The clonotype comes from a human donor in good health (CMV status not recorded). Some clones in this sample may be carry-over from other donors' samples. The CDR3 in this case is CSAVHEGADTQYF. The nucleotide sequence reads TGCAGTGCTGTACACGAAGGCGCGGATACGCAGTATTTT.